These 16 T cell receptor beta chains originate from one sample sequenced in a study of lymphopenia after photon versus proton radiotherapy. Sequenced by immunoSEQ multiplex PCR; TCRdb stores in-frame clones only, minus some. Seen here are 7,100 or so clones, roughly nine tenths observed once, and the top ten hold about 3%. The specimen comprised peripheral blood, sampled from a patient treated with photon-based radiotherapy. These receptors were collected from a woman aged 70-85 years with pancreatic cancer.

The rearrangement joins TRBV7-8 to TRBJ2-1; D possibly corresponds to TRBD2 (6 bases). The CDR3 has 16 residues. V was pared by 1 base and J by 0 bases, with 10 bases between. Germline V lookup: CDR1 SGHVS, CDR2 FQNEAQ. The DNA for the CDR3 is TGTGCCAGCAGCTTAGTTCTAGCGCCCTCCTACAATGAGCAGTTCTTC. Translating gives CASSLVLAPSYNEQFF.

This clone has a single count. The CDR3 is CASSEFEVLGSYEQYF. Written as DNA, the CDR3 is TGTGCCAGCAGTGAGTTCGAGGTTCTCGGCTCCTACGAGCAGTACTTC. This chain connects TRBV2 to TRBJ2-7; D remains ambiguous. The germline V gene has CDR1 SNHLY and CDR2 FYNNEI. V dropped 3 bases and J dropped 0 bases, with 15 bases sitting between them. The CDR3 sequence is 16 residues long.

The rearrangement uses TRBV4-3 and TRBJ2-1, with D perhaps matching TRBD1 (5 bases). The germline V and J ends were trimmed by 4 bases and 0 bases, with 13 bases remaining between them. Germline CDR1 LGHNA, CDR2 YSLEER. The CDR3 runs 16 residues. The CDR3 spells CASSLLGDSSYNEQFF. The CDR3 DNA reads as TGCGCCAGCAGCCTTCTGGGCGACAGCTCCTACAATGAGCAGTTCTTC.

This clone was counted a single time. The CDR3 reads CASSRAGAPGELFF. CDR3 coding DNA: TGTGCCAGTAGTAGGGCGGGAGCTCCCGGGGAGCTGTTTTTT. The chain couples TRBV19 to TRBJ2-2; 7 bases fit TRBD2. The CDR3 totals 14 residues. V lost 4 bases, J lost 6 bases, and 5 bases stayed unmatched. The germline V gene has CDR1 LNHDA and CDR2 SQIVND (reference sequence).

This chain uses TRBV6-5 with TRBJ2-2, with 8 bases identical to TRBD2. The CDR3 is 15 amino acids. With V trimmed by 6 bases and J by 1 base, 4 bases remained unmatched. Looked up from germline, CDR1 is MNHEY and CDR2 is SVGAGI. This CDR3 is CASRLSGGNTGELFF. DNA of the CDR3: TGTGCCAGCAGACTCAGCGGGGGGAACACCGGGGAGCTGTTTTTT.

The chain employs TRBV6-1 and TRBJ1-5; TRBD1 agrees at 8 bases. The CDR3 covers 14 residues. Trimming took 6 bases from V and 5 from J; bases not matched to a gene: 6. Germline values: CDR1 MNHNS, CDR2 SASEGT. DNA of the CDR3: TGTGCCAGCAGCTCACAGGGGGATTATCAGCCCCAGCATTTT. Amino acids: CASSSQGDYQPQHF.

In this sample, this clone turned up a few times. The rearrangement joins TRBV27 to TRBJ1-4, with no clear D. CDR1 and CDR2 (germline): MNHEY, SMNVEV (reference sequence). Trimming removed 6 bases from V and 2 bases from J, with 10 bases in between. The length of the CDR3 is 14 residues. CDR3 loop: CASSRRRTNEKLFF. CDR3 DNA: TGTGCCAGCAGCCGACGACGGACTAATGAAAAACTGTTTTTT.

CDR3 coding DNA: TGTGCCAGCAGCCTGACTAGCGGACAAGAGACCCAGTACTTC. Its translation is CASSLTSGQETQYF. The chain uses TRBV7-2 and TRBJ2-5, with TRBD2 identical over 9 bases. V shed 5 bases, J shed 2 bases, and the junction held 3 bases outside the gene matches. The CDR3 consists of 14 residues. CDR1 SGHTA and CDR2 FQGNSA come from the germline V gene. The complete variable domain, with remaining parts taken from reference TRBV7-2 and TRBJ2-5, reads GAGVSQSPSNKVTEKGKDVELRCDPISGHTALYWYRQSLGQGLEFLIYFQGNSAPDKSGLPSDRFSAERTGGSVSTLTIQRTQQEDSAVYLCASSLTSGQETQYFGPGTRLLVL.

The chain has TRBV11-3 and TRBJ2-2; D call uncertain. V was cut by 0 bases and J by 5 bases, with 7 bases left in between. CDR1 is SGHNT and CDR2 is YENEEA in the germline V gene. The CDR3 covers 14 residues. The CDR3 DNA reads TGTGCCAGCAGCTTAGATTCTGGGACCGGGGAGCTGTTTTTT. Translating gives CASSLDSGTGELFF. The full variable domain, in which reference TRBV11-3 and TRBJ2-2 provide the parts outside the CDR3, is EAGVVQSPRYKIIEKKQPVAFWCNPISGHNTLYWYLQNLGQGPELLIRYENEEAVDDSQLPKDRFSAERLKGVDSTLKIQPAELGDSAVYLCASSLDSGTGELFFGEGSRLTVL.

The chain employs TRBV7-2 and TRBJ1-2; TRBD1 aligns across 7 bases. The V and J ends lost 5 bases and 3 bases, in that order; junction bases with no gene match: 6. This CDR3 has 14 amino acids. Germline V gene sequence: CDR1 SGHTA, CDR2 FQGNSA. The DNA for the CDR3 is TGTGCCAGCAGCCGGGACAGACTACACTATGGCTACACCTTC. Encoded protein: CASSRDRLHYGYTF.

The rearrangement uses TRBV21-1 and TRBJ1-3. TRBV21-1 is tagged as a pseudogene. This CDR3 contains 15 residues. In DNA, the CDR3 is TGTGCCAGCAGCCTTCGAGGGCAGCCTGGAAACACCATATATTTT. Translation: CASSLRGQPGNTIYF.

CDR3: CATGHGQGTPEQYF. The DNA for the CDR3 is TGTGCCACGGGACATGGACAGGGGACCCCCGAGCAGTACTTC. The rearrangement joins TRBV6-1 to TRBJ2-7, with TRBD1 matching over 9 bases. The CDR3 extends over 14 amino acids. Germline lookup yields CDR1 MNHNS and CDR2 SASEGT. Trimming removed 10 bases from V and 6 bases from J; junction bases left unmatched: 13.

The chain couples TRBV5-4 to TRBJ2-1; 7 bases are a match to TRBD2. The germline CDR1 and CDR2 sequences are SGHNT and YYREEE (reference sequence). The V gene end was trimmed by 4 bases and the J gene end by 2 bases; junction bases not matched to a gene: 9. The CDR3 is 16 residues long. The CDR3 sequence is CASSRKLATTYNEQFF. In DNA form, the CDR3 reads TGTGCCAGCAGCCGTAAACTAGCGACCACCTACAATGAGCAGTTCTTC.

V is TRBV6-5 and J is TRBJ2-1, with TRBD2 matching over 10 bases. Losses at the gene ends were 4 bases for V and 12 bases for J; bases not matched to a gene: 3. Germline V gene lookup returns CDR1 MNHEY and CDR2 SVGAGI. The CDR3 runs to 12 residues. The CDR3, as DNA: TGTGCCAGCAGTTCCCGGACTAGCGGGCAGTTCTTC. Its translation: CASSSRTSGQFF.

V gene TRBV7-9 combines with J gene TRBJ1-1; the match to TRBD1 covers 11 bases. This CDR3 has 17 amino acids. CDR1 and CDR2 from the germline V gene are SEHNR and FQNEAQ (reference sequence). Losses at the gene ends were 2 bases for V and 0 bases for J; bases not matched to a gene: 5. Written as DNA, the CDR3 is TGTGCCAGCAGCTTATGGGGACAGGGGGAGATGAACACTGAAGCTTTCTTT. It is translated as CASSLWGQGEMNTEAFF.

The V and J genes are TRBV7-3 and TRBJ2-2, with D unresolved. Looked up from germline, CDR1 is SGHTA and CDR2 is FQGTGA. The CDR3 consists of 13 residues. With 2 bases removed from V and 8 bases from J, the gap between germline ends came to 9 bases. Written as DNA, the CDR3 is TGTGCCAGCAGCTTAGGGCCCGCGGGGGAGCTGTTTTTT. Translating gives CASSLGPAGELFF.